Below are 11 T cell receptor beta chains sequenced from a single sample in a study of T cell responses to AZD1222 COVID-19 vaccine. Only in-frame clones appear in the TCRdb table, and some are missing; sequencing was by immunoSEQ multiplex PCR. This table has around 100,000 clones, 92% appearing once. Here the sequenced sample was peripheral blood, taken on day 0 of AZD1222 vaccination. These receptors were obtained from an adult in good health.

This sequence joins TRBV5-1 and TRBJ1-1; D possibly corresponds to TRBD1 (6 bases). Germline V lookup: CDR1 SGHRS, CDR2 YFSETQ. Between the trimmed V and J ends, which lost 4 bases and 3 bases, there was a span of 16 bases. CDR3 size: 15 residues. In nucleotides, the CDR3 is TGCGCCAGCAGCCCTAGGGAGGGGGGGTACACTGAAGCTTTCTTT. It is translated as CASSPREGGYTEAFF.

With regard to this clone: Other DNA sequences in the same sample also yield this CDR3. J is TRBJ1-1 and V is TRBV18; TRBD1 might be the D (5 bases). This CDR3 region has 13 residues. Germline V gene sequence: CDR1 KGHSH, CDR2 LQKENI. The V end was cut by 5 bases, the J end by 3 bases, with 10 bases between. CDR3 DNA sequence: TGTGCCAGCTCATATCGGGGGGACACTGAAGCTTTCTTT. This codes for CASSYRGDTEAFF.

The chain is built from TRBV21-1 and TRBJ2-7. TRBV21-1 is marked as a pseudogene. The CDR3 extends over 18 amino acids. DNA for the CDR3: TGTGCCAGCAGCAAAAAACCTCAGCGGAGACAGAGCTCCTACGAGCAGTACTTC. It is translated as CASSKKPQRRQSSYEQYF.

The sample holds one count of this clone. The chain links TRBV28 to TRBJ1-4; D unclear. CDR1 MDHEN and CDR2 SYDVKM come from the germline V gene. The length of the CDR3 is 11 residues. V lost 3 bases, J lost 7 bases, and 3 bases lay in between. DNA for the CDR3: TGTGCCAGCAGTTTTCGTGAAAAACTGTTTTTT. Protein: CASSFREKLFF.

This chain connects TRBV9 to TRBJ1-3, with a possible D match to TRBD1 (5 bases). CDR1 and CDR2 (germline): SGDLS, YYNGEE. The ends were cut back, 5 bases at V and 4 bases at J, with 13 bases in the middle. This CDR3 spans 14 amino acids. CDR3 in amino acids: CASRGSGTGNTIYF. CDR3 bases: TGTGCCAGCAGAGGGTCCGGGACGGGAAACACCATATATTTT.

The gene calls are TRBV27 and TRBJ2-7; 7 nucleotides match TRBD1. With V trimmed by 7 bases and J by 4 bases, 1 base remained unmatched. The CDR3 runs to 11 residues. Per the germline V gene, CDR1 is MNHEY and CDR2 is SMNVEV (reference sequence). CDR3 protein: CASMDRYEQYF. The CDR3 nucleotides are TGTGCCAGCATGGACAGGTACGAGCAGTACTTC.

In DNA form, the CDR3 reads TGCGCCAGCAGCCAAGATGGGGGACAGGGGGGTGCAGATACGCAGTATTTT. Translation: CASSQDGGQGGADTQYF. The V call is TRBV4-3, the J call TRBJ2-3; 11 bases agree with TRBD1. Germline assignment: CDR1 LGHNA and CDR2 YSLEER. This CDR3 is 17 amino acids long. The junction had 6 bases not matched to a gene; V was cut back by 0 bases and J by 4 bases.

CDR3 sequence reads: CASSPAKGTEAFF. The CDR3 bases are TGTGCCAGCTCACCGGCAAAGGGCACTGAAGCTTTCTTT. J is TRBJ1-1 and V is TRBV18; D gene ambiguous. CDR1 and CDR2 (germline): KGHSH, LQKENI. The CDR3 consists of 13 residues. V was clipped by 3 bases and J by 4 bases, with 9 bases between them.

The V and J genes are TRBV6-5 and TRBJ1-1, with a possible D match to TRBD1 (5 bases). V was clipped by 0 bases and J by 4 bases, with 9 bases between them. The CDR3 consists of 14 residues. Germline V gene data show CDR1 as MNHEY and CDR2 as SVGAGI. This CDR3 reads CASSYSGGVTEAFF. In DNA, the CDR3 is TGTGCCAGCAGTTACTCGGGGGGTGTCACTGAAGCTTTCTTT.

The chain combines TRBV28 with TRBJ1-3; no clear D gene. The CDR3 length is 11 residues. Germline loops: CDR1 MDHEN, CDR2 SYDVKM. V lost 6 bases and J lost 7, with 7 bases in between. CDR3 residues: CASRTSNTIYF. CDR3 DNA: TGTGCCAGCAGGACTAGCAACACCATATATTTT.

This chain connects TRBV2 to TRBJ1-2; 8 bases agree with TRBD1. CDR1 SNHLY and CDR2 FYNNEI come from the germline V gene. The V and J ends lost 1 base and 6 bases, in that order; junction bases with no gene match: 7. This CDR3 is 15 amino acids long. The CDR3 sequence is CASSEGTTGANGYTF. The CDR3 DNA is TGTGCCAGCAGTGAAGGGACGACAGGGGCCAATGGCTACACCTTC.